A selection of T cell receptor beta chains follows, all from one sample in a study of blood T cell repertoires in COVID-19. Profiling relied on immunoSEQ multiplex PCR, and the TCRdb table lists in-frame clones only, not all of them. The sample lists 200,000 to 250,000 clones; about 91% were seen once. Material: peripheral blood. Receptor source: a woman aged 40 to 49 with acute or convalescent COVID-19. Both conserved end residues are part of each CDR3. The order of the fields is V gene, D gene, clone size, J gene, CDR3 DNA, CDR3 protein. A D gene is named only where the DNA matches it firmly. Size tells how often a clone was seen (once, few, many) or the class of an expanded clone, and some rows leave it out.

v_gene: TRBV14; d_gene: -; abundance: -; j_gene: TRBJ1-4; CDR3nt: TGTGCCAGCAGCCAAATAGGTCGGGGAAATGAAAAACTGTTTTTT; CDR3aa: CASSQIGRGNEKLFF
v_gene: TRBV4-2; d_gene: -; abundance: -; j_gene: TRBJ1-6; CDR3nt: TGTGCCAGCAGCCAAGATGGGCAGGGGCGTCACTCACCCCTCCACTTT; CDR3aa: CASSQDGQGRHSPLHF
v_gene: TRBV6-5; d_gene: -; abundance: -; j_gene: TRBJ2-3; CDR3nt: TGTGCCAGCGCCCTAGACAACCGGGGAGATACGCAGTATTTT; CDR3aa: CASALDNRGDTQYF
v_gene: TRBV7-9; d_gene: -; abundance: once; j_gene: TRBJ1-2; CDR3nt: TGTGCCAGCAGCTTGGGTGACAATGGCTACACCTTC; CDR3aa: CASSLGDNGYTF
v_gene: TRBV30; d_gene: -; abundance: once; j_gene: TRBJ1-2; CDR3nt: TGTGCCTGGAGTGGAAGCGGGAACTATGGCTACACCTTC; CDR3aa: CAWSGSGNYGYTF
v_gene: TRBV11-1; d_gene: TRBD2; abundance: -; j_gene: TRBJ2-4; CDR3nt: TGTGCCAGCAGCTTAGCGACGATGCGGGGGTCCAAAAACATTCAGTACTTC; CDR3aa: CASSLATMRGSKNIQYF
v_gene: TRBV7-2; d_gene: -; abundance: few; j_gene: TRBJ1-6; CDR3nt: TGTGCCAGCAGCCCACGGGGACAAGGAAGGAGGTCACCCCTCCACTTT; CDR3aa: CASSPRGQGRRSPLHF
v_gene: TRBV11-2; d_gene: -; abundance: -; j_gene: TRBJ1-4; CDR3nt: TGTGCCAGCAGCTTAGGGGGCAGGGAGGATGAAAAACTGTTTTTT; CDR3aa: CASSLGGREDEKLFF
v_gene: TRBV11-3; d_gene: -; abundance: -; j_gene: TRBJ2-1; CDR3nt: TGTGCCAGCAGCTCCTACTCCAACAATGAGCAGTTCTTC; CDR3aa: CASSSYSNNEQFF
v_gene: TRBV2; d_gene: -; abundance: few; j_gene: TRBJ2-5; CDR3nt: TGTGCCACCACCCCGGCTACTAGCACCCCGGAGACCCAGTACTTC; CDR3aa: CATTPATSTPETQYF
v_gene: TRBV3-1/TRBV3-2; d_gene: TRBD1; abundance: -; j_gene: TRBJ2-1; CDR3nt: TGTGCCAGCAGCCGGACAGGGGACAATGAGCAGTTCTTC; CDR3aa: CASSRTGDNEQFF
v_gene: TRBV5-4; d_gene: -; abundance: -; j_gene: TRBJ2-1; CDR3nt: TGTGCCAGCAGCTTAGGGACACCTTCCTACAATGAGCAGTTCTTC; CDR3aa: CASSLGTPSYNEQFF
v_gene: TRBV5-1; d_gene: -; abundance: -; j_gene: TRBJ2-2; CDR3nt: TGCGCCAGCAGCTTGTGGAGGGCCGGCGCGAACACCGGGGAGCTGTTTTTT; CDR3aa: CASSLWRAGANTGELFF
v_gene: TRBV19; d_gene: TRBD2; abundance: -; j_gene: TRBJ2-4; CDR3nt: TGTGCCAGTAGTATAGGAAGCGGGGGCGCCAAAAACATTCAGTACTTC; CDR3aa: CASSIGSGGAKNIQYF
v_gene: TRBV6-5; d_gene: -; abundance: -; j_gene: TRBJ1-2; CDR3nt: TGTGCCAGCAGCCCCGGGGGTGGGATTAACTATGGCTACACCTTC; CDR3aa: CASSPGGGINYGYTF
v_gene: TRBV6-5; d_gene: -; abundance: -; j_gene: TRBJ2-1; CDR3nt: TGTGCCAGCAGGCTATACAATGAGCAGTTCTTC; CDR3aa: CASRLYNEQFF
v_gene: TRBV19; d_gene: -; abundance: -; j_gene: TRBJ1-5; CDR3nt: TGTGCCAGTAGTATCGTTGGGCAGGTCAATCAGCCCCAGCATTTT; CDR3aa: CASSIVGQVNQPQHF
v_gene: TRBV10-3; d_gene: -; abundance: -; j_gene: TRBJ2-6; CDR3nt: TGTGCCATCAGTCCAGGGCGTGGGGCCAACGTCCTGACTTTC; CDR3aa: CAISPGRGANVLTF
v_gene: TRBV4-1; d_gene: TRBD2; abundance: -; j_gene: TRBJ2-1; CDR3nt: TGCGCCAGCAGCCGCGGACTAGCGGGGGTTGGTGAGCAGTTCTTC; CDR3aa: CASSRGLAGVGEQFF
v_gene: TRBV9; d_gene: -; abundance: -; j_gene: TRBJ1-4; CDR3nt: TGTGCCAGCAGCCCTAGCGGGAGGGGGGCTAATGAAAAACTGTTTTTT; CDR3aa: CASSPSGRGANEKLFF
v_gene: TRBV7-3; d_gene: TRBD2; abundance: -; j_gene: TRBJ2-1; CDR3nt: TGTGCCAGCAGCTTATACGGCGGGGGGTCAATTGAGCAGTTCTTC; CDR3aa: CASSLYGGGSIEQFF
v_gene: TRBV9; d_gene: -; abundance: -; j_gene: TRBJ2-3; CDR3nt: TGTGCCAGCAGTGTTCTCAGAAGCACAGATACGCAGTATTTT; CDR3aa: CASSVLRSTDTQYF
v_gene: TRBV4-1; d_gene: TRBD2; abundance: -; j_gene: TRBJ2-1; CDR3nt: TGCGCCAGCAGCCAAGATCGAACTAGCGGGGCCCTCAATGAGCAGTTCTTC; CDR3aa: CASSQDRTSGALNEQFF
v_gene: TRBV7-9; d_gene: TRBD2; abundance: -; j_gene: TRBJ2-1; CDR3nt: TGTGCCATCGACCCGGGACTAGCGGAATACAATGAGCAGTTCTTC; CDR3aa: CAIDPGLAEYNEQFF
v_gene: TRBV2; d_gene: -; abundance: -; j_gene: TRBJ2-3; CDR3nt: TGTGCCAGCAGTGAAGGGATAGGGGGAACCACAGATACGCAGTATTTT; CDR3aa: CASSEGIGGTTDTQYF
v_gene: TRBV2; d_gene: TRBD1; abundance: -; j_gene: TRBJ1-5; CDR3nt: TGTGCCAGCAGACAACAGGGGGAGAATCAGCCCCAGCATTTT; CDR3aa: CASRQQGENQPQHF
v_gene: TRBV19; d_gene: -; abundance: -; j_gene: TRBJ1-2; CDR3nt: TGTGCCAGTAGTATAGATGCGATGAGGGGGACAACACATGGCTACACCTTC; CDR3aa: CASSIDAMRGTTHGYTF
v_gene: TRBV3-1/TRBV3-2; d_gene: -; abundance: -; j_gene: TRBJ1-1; CDR3nt: TGTGCCAGCAGCCACGCCGTGGGGAGAATTGAAGCTTTCTTT; CDR3aa: CASSHAVGRIEAFF
v_gene: TRBV11-3; d_gene: TRBD2; abundance: -; j_gene: TRBJ2-1; CDR3nt: TGTGCCAGCAGCCCGGGACTAGCGGGGTACAATGAGCAGTTCTTC; CDR3aa: CASSPGLAGYNEQFF
v_gene: TRBV10-3; d_gene: TRBD1; abundance: few; j_gene: TRBJ1-4; CDR3nt: TGTGCCATCAGTGAGGCCGGGACAGGGAATGAAAAACTGTTTTTT; CDR3aa: CAISEAGTGNEKLFF
v_gene: TRBV10-3; d_gene: TRBD1; abundance: -; j_gene: TRBJ1-1; CDR3nt: TGTGCCATCAGTTGGACAGGGTCGAACACTGAAGCTTTCTTT; CDR3aa: CAISWTGSNTEAFF
v_gene: TRBV6-5; d_gene: -; abundance: -; j_gene: TRBJ2-6; CDR3nt: TGTGCCAGCAGGGGACTCGGCGGGGCCAACGTCCTGACTTTC; CDR3aa: CASRGLGGANVLTF
v_gene: TRBV19; d_gene: TRBD1; abundance: -; j_gene: TRBJ1-5; CDR3nt: TGTGCCAGTAGTTCCTACAGGGGTAATCAGCCCCAGCATTTT; CDR3aa: CASSSYRGNQPQHF
v_gene: TRBV9; d_gene: -; abundance: -; j_gene: TRBJ2-5; CDR3nt: TGTGCCAGCAGCGTAGCTACAGAAGGGACCCAGTACTTC; CDR3aa: CASSVATEGTQYF
v_gene: TRBV3-1/TRBV3-2; d_gene: -; abundance: -; j_gene: TRBJ2-5; CDR3nt: TGTGCCAGCAGCACGGCGGGGATCCAAGAGACCCAGTACTTC; CDR3aa: CASSTAGIQETQYF
v_gene: TRBV5-4; d_gene: -; abundance: -; j_gene: TRBJ2-3; CDR3nt: TGTGCCAGCACCCTCCCGGGGGGCACGCAGTATTTT; CDR3aa: CASTLPGGTQYF
v_gene: TRBV18; d_gene: TRBD1; abundance: -; j_gene: TRBJ1-2; CDR3nt: TGTGCCAGCTCACCCGACAGGGCCTCCTATGGCTACACCTTC; CDR3aa: CASSPDRASYGYTF
v_gene: TRBV19; d_gene: TRBD1; abundance: -; j_gene: TRBJ1-4; CDR3nt: TGTGCCAGTACCAGGGGGCAGGGTGAAAAACTGTTTTTT; CDR3aa: CASTRGQGEKLFF
v_gene: TRBV9; d_gene: -; abundance: -; j_gene: TRBJ2-2; CDR3nt: TGTGCCAGCAGCCCTTCCCAAGCGGCGGCCGGGGAGCTGTTTTTT; CDR3aa: CASSPSQAAAGELFF
v_gene: TRBV15; d_gene: -; abundance: -; j_gene: TRBJ2-3; CDR3nt: TGTGCCACCAGCAGAGATCAGGGCGGAGGCACAGATACGCAGTATTTT; CDR3aa: CATSRDQGGGTDTQYF
v_gene: TRBV27; d_gene: TRBD1; abundance: -; j_gene: TRBJ1-2; CDR3nt: TGTGCCAGCAGTTCCCCCGGACAGGGTTCTAACTATGGCTACACCTTC; CDR3aa: CASSSPGQGSNYGYTF
v_gene: TRBV7-8; d_gene: -; abundance: -; j_gene: TRBJ1-4; CDR3nt: TGTGCCAGCAGTCGGACAGAGCTAAATGAAAAACTGTTTTTT; CDR3aa: CASSRTELNEKLFF
v_gene: TRBV2; d_gene: -; abundance: -; j_gene: TRBJ1-4; CDR3nt: TGTGCCAGCAAGGGGCGAGACATTGAAAAACTGTTTTTT; CDR3aa: CASKGRDIEKLFF
v_gene: TRBV27; d_gene: -; abundance: -; j_gene: TRBJ1-2; CDR3nt: TGTGCCAGCAGTCCGGACTCCAGGGGCTACACCTTC; CDR3aa: CASSPDSRGYTF
v_gene: TRBV18; d_gene: TRBD2; abundance: -; j_gene: TRBJ2-1; CDR3nt: TGTGCCAGCTCACCAGCCCCGCTAGCGGGGGGCCTTCGCAATGAGCAGTTCTTC; CDR3aa: CASSPAPLAGGLRNEQFF
v_gene: TRBV30; d_gene: -; abundance: -; j_gene: TRBJ2-1; CDR3nt: TGTGCCGGCTCACCTGACTACAATGAGCAGTTCTTC; CDR3aa: CAGSPDYNEQFF
v_gene: TRBV5-6; d_gene: -; abundance: -; j_gene: TRBJ1-1; CDR3nt: TGTGCCAGCAGCTTGGTCGGTAGTAGACTGGACACTGAAGCTTTCTTT; CDR3aa: CASSLVGSRLDTEAFF
v_gene: TRBV9; d_gene: TRBD2; abundance: -; j_gene: TRBJ2-2; CDR3nt: TGTGCCAGCAGCGTAGGCCTCCCGTCGGGGCGGGGGGAAACCGGGGAGCTGTTTTTT; CDR3aa: CASSVGLPSGRGETGELFF
v_gene: TRBV7-2; d_gene: -; abundance: -; j_gene: TRBJ1-4; CDR3nt: TGTGCCAGCAGCTTATTCGGGGTGCAGAGGGCTAATGAAAAACTGTTTTTT; CDR3aa: CASSLFGVQRANEKLFF
v_gene: TRBV9; d_gene: TRBD2; abundance: -; j_gene: TRBJ2-1; CDR3nt: TGTGCCAGCAGCGCGGGACTAGCGGGGGGCACTTACAATGAGCAGTTCTTC; CDR3aa: CASSAGLAGGTYNEQFF
v_gene: TRBV2; d_gene: -; abundance: -; j_gene: TRBJ1-1; CDR3nt: TGTGCCAGCAGTCTGCAGGCGACCACTGAAGCTTTCTTT; CDR3aa: CASSLQATTEAFF
v_gene: TRBV5-1; d_gene: -; abundance: -; j_gene: TRBJ1-1; CDR3nt: TGCGCCAGCAGCCCCGGGAGCCCGAGCACTGAAGCTTTCTTT; CDR3aa: CASSPGSPSTEAFF
v_gene: TRBV18; d_gene: TRBD1; abundance: once; j_gene: TRBJ1-2; CDR3nt: TGTGCCAGCTCACCGGGACAGGGTGCCTATGGCTACACCTTC; CDR3aa: CASSPGQGAYGYTF
v_gene: TRBV12-3/TRBV12-4; d_gene: -; abundance: many; j_gene: TRBJ2-2; CDR3nt: TGTGCCAGCAAAAGACAACAGACCGGGGAGCTGTTTTTT; CDR3aa: CASKRQQTGELFF
v_gene: TRBV5-1; d_gene: -; abundance: -; j_gene: TRBJ1-3; CDR3nt: TGCGCCAGCAGCCCCAGGGGTGCAGGGGCTTTTCCTGGAAACACCATATATTTT; CDR3aa: CASSPRGAGAFPGNTIYF
v_gene: TRBV6-2/TRBV6-3; d_gene: -; abundance: -; j_gene: TRBJ1-5; CDR3nt: TGTGCCAGCAGTTACAGCCCCGAAGCTCAGCCCCAGCATTTT; CDR3aa: CASSYSPEAQPQHF
v_gene: TRBV6-1; d_gene: TRBD1; abundance: -; j_gene: TRBJ1-5; CDR3nt: TGTGCCAGCAGTGAAGACGGGACAGGCGCCCAGCCCCAGCATTTT; CDR3aa: CASSEDGTGAQPQHF
v_gene: TRBV18; d_gene: TRBD1; abundance: -; j_gene: TRBJ2-5; CDR3nt: TGTGCCAGCTCACCCGCCCAGGACAGGGTTGGGGAGACCCAGTACTTC; CDR3aa: CASSPAQDRVGETQYF